The sequence of this T cell receptor (beta chain) was determined in a study of OX40 agonist ivuxolimab in advanced cancers. About the study: A mean age of roughly 60 years, range roughly 20 to 85, was recorded, and around 85% were male.

Sampling of blood occurred at baseline, cycle 4 day 1, and cycle 7 day 1. Method: immunoSEQ multiplex PCR; TCRdb's copy keeps in-frame clones and lacks some. The table shows 15,000 to 20,000 clones, with about 80% occurring only once. The receptor's source is an adult with an advanced solid tumor such as melanoma, head and neck, liver or kidney cancer. The sequencing here drew on CD4+ or CD8+ T cells sorted from blood, taken in a trial of the OX40 agonist ivuxolimab.

CDR3 coding DNA: TGCGCCAGTCGGGATCGGGGGGACTCCTACGAGCAGTACTTC. It specifies CASRDRGDSYEQYF. This chain uses TRBV5-1 with TRBJ2-7; 7 bases line up with TRBD2. Germline V CDR1 and CDR2: SGHRS, YFSETQ. This CDR3 contains 14 residues. With 8 bases clipped from V and 0 bases from J, the junction kept 8 bases outside the gene matches. Based on the CDR3 plus reference TRBV5-1 and TRBJ2-7, the full variable domain is KAGVTQTPRYLIKTRGQQVTLSCSPISGHRSVSWYQQTPGQGLQFLFEYFSETQRNKGNFPGRFSGRQFSNSRSEMNVSTLELGDSALYLCASRDRGDSYEQYFGPGTRLTVT.